This T cell receptor beta chain was documented in a study of technical replicates of blood from a handful of donors. Produced via immunoSEQ multiplex PCR; TCRdb's table is partial and in-frame only. Of under 70,000 clones listed, 85% to 95% were seen once; the top ten hold approximately 0.38%. The CDR3 contains 14 residues. Germline V gene data show CDR1 as MNHNY and CDR2 as SVGAGI (reference sequence). V gave up 7 bases and J gave up 7 bases, with 20 bases separating them. The sequencing input was T cells isolated from PBMCs. V gene TRBV6-6 combines with J gene TRBJ2-7, with a possible D match to TRBD1 (5 bases). The clonotype was recovered from a human donor in good health. The CDR3 coding sequence is TGTGCCAGCATCCAACCGCAGGGTACCGGTGAGCAGTACTTC. Amino acids: CASIQPQGTGEQYF.